This T cell receptor (beta chain) emerged from a study of cytomegalovirus exposure and HLA in healthy donors. Study in general: There were 117 million unique TCR beta sequences, drawn from approximately 190 million T cells, in an earlier analysis. The study, taken as a whole, reports: While the bulk of TCR sequences proved rare, some public TCRs turned up in many donors. Analyzed later, most CMV-associated TCR beta chains appeared HLA-restricted. Across HLA loci, a later analysis found differing TCR association rates, with DRB1 most and HLA-C fewest.

This PCR relied on a set of 60 Vbeta primers and 13 Jbeta primers. TCRdb keeps only in-frame clones here, not all; method: immunoSEQ multiplex PCR. The sample carries fewer than 200,000 clones, 82% recorded once. A word on this clone: Its target is not known.

Sequencing was performed on PBMCs. The clonotype was recovered from a male donor in good health and CMV-seronegative.

The CDR3 DNA reads TGCAGCGCGAAACCCGGTGACATAAGGGGGGAAAAACTGTTTTTT. Protein sequence: CSAKPGDIRGEKLFF. The chain combines TRBV29-1 with TRBJ1-4, with D maybe TRBD1 (6 bases). V was shortened by 7 bases and J by 8 bases, with 23 bases between the two germline ends. Germline V CDR1 and CDR2: SQVTM, ANQGSEA. The CDR3 totals 15 residues.